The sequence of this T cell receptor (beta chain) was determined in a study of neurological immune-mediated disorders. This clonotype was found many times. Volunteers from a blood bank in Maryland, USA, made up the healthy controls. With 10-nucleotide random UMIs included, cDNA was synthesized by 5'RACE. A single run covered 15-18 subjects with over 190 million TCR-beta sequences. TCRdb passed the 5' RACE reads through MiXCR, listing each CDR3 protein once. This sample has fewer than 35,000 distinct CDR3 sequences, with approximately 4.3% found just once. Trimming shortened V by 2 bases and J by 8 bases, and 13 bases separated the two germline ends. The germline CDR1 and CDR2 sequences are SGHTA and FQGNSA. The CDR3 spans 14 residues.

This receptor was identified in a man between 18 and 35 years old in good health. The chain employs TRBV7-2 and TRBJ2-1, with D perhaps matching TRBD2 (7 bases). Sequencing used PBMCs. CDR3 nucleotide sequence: TGTGCCAGCAGCTTATATCGGGGGGCCGATGAGCAGTTCTTC. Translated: CASSLYRGADEQFF.